The source of this TCR beta chain is a study of T-cell memory formation after mild COVID-19. Study-level results: Later expanders leaned CD4+, whereas day 15 to 85 contracting clones were balanced CD4/CD8. CM and EM subsets held most contracting CD4+ clones; EMRA held CD8+ ones.

UMIs and sample barcodes were carried by the TCR alpha and TCR beta cDNA libraries that 5'RACE produced using constant-segment primers. One entry per CDR3 protein results from TCRdb running MiXCR on the 5' RACE reads. The repertoire holds 500,000 to 650,000 distinct CDR3 sequences, approximately 21% seen once, with roughly 9.1% in the top ten. To note about this clonotype: No antigen is known for it.

Germline loops: CDR1 SGDLS, CDR2 YYNGEE. V dropped 4 bases and J dropped 4 bases, with 15 bases sitting between them. The CDR3 loop spans 15 amino acids. The chain combines TRBV9 with TRBJ1-3, with D perhaps TRBD1 (6 bases). Material for sequencing was PBMCs or a T cell subset sorted from them (not recorded which). This clonotype was obtained from an adult woman who had mild COVID-19 (a few samples of this study predate the infection). Cell type and time point are not known. CDR3 DNA sequence: TGTGCCAGCAGCCCGGGACATTCGACGGGAAACACCATATATTTT. Its translation is CASSPGHSTGNTIYF.